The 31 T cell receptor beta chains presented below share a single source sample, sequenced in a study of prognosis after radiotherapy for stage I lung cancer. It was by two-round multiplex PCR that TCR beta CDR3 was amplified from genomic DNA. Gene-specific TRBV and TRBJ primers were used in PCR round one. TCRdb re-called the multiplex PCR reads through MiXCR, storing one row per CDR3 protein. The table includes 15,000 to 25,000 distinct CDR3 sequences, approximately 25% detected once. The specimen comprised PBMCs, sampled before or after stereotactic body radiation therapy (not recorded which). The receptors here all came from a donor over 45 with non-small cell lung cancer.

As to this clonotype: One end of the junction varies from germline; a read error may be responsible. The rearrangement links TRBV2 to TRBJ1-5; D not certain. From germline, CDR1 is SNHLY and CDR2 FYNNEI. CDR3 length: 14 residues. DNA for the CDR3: TGTGCTAGCAGTGAAGCTGTCCAGGTAGGGTACCAGCATTTT. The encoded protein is CASSEAVQVGYQHF.

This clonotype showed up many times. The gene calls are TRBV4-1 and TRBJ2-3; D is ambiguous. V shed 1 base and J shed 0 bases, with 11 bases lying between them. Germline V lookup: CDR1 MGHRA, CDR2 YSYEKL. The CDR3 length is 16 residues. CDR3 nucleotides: TGCGCCAGCAGCCAAGTAAATCTTGTAAGCACAGATACGCAGTATTTT. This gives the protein CASSQVNLVSTDTQYF.

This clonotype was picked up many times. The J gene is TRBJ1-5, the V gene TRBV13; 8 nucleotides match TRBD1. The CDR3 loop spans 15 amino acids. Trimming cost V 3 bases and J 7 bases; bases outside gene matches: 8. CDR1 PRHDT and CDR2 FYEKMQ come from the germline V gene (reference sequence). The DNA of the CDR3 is TGTGCCAGCAGCTTTCGACAGGGGCCTTTACAGCCCCAGCATTTT. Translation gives CASSFRQGPLQPQHF. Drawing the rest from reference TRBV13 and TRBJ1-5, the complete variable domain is AAGVIQSPRHLIKEKRETATLKCYPIPRHDTVYWYQQGPGQDPQFLISFYEKMQSDKGSIPDRFSAQQFSDYHSELNMSSLELGDSALYFCASSFRQGPLQPQHFGDGTRLSIL.

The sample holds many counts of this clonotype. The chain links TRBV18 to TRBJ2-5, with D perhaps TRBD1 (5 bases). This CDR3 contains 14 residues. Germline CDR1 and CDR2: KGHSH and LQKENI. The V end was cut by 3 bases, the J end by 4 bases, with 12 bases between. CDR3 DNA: TGTGCCAGCTCACCCCCCCCGCAGGGAGAGACCCAGTACTTC. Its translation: CASSPPPQGETQYF.

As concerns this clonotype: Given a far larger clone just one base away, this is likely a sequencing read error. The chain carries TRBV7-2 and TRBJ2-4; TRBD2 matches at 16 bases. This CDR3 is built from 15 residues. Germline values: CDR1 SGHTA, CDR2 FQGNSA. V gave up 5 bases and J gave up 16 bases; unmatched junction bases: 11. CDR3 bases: TGTGCCAGCAGCCTAACAGGGACTAGCGGGAGGGCCGTCTACTTC. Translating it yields CASSLTGTSGRAVYF.

CDR3 region: CARQGEGYNEQFF. The CDR3 DNA reads as TGTGCAAGGCAAGGGGAGGGGTACAATGAGCAGTTCTTC. The chain couples TRBV28 to TRBJ2-1; 7 bases agree with TRBD2. The CDR3 is made up of 13 amino acids. The germline gives CDR1 MDHEN, CDR2 SYDVKM.

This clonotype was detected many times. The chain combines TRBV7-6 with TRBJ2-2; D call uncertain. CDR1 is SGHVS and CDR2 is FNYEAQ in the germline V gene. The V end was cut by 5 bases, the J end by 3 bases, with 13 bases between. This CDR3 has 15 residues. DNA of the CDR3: TGTGCCAGCAGCGTGGGTCTTGGGGACACCGGGGAGCTGTTTTTT. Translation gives CASSVGLGDTGELFF.

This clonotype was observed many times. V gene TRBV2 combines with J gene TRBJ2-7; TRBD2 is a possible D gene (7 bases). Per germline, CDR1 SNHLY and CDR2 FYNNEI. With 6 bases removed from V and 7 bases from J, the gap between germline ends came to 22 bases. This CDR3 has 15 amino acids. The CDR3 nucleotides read TGTGCCAGCAGCTTTACAAGGGGGGGCTCGGGGGAGCAGTACTTC. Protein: CASSFTRGGSGEQYF.

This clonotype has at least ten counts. In DNA, the CDR3 is TGTGCCAGTAAAGTCCCCGGGGGCACTGAAGCTTTCTTT. Translation gives CASKVPGGTEAFF. This chain connects TRBV12-3 or TRBV12-4 to TRBJ1-1; TRBD1 is a possible D gene (5 bases). The CDR3 has 13 amino acids. V lost 9 bases to trimming and J lost 4 bases, with 15 bases between them.

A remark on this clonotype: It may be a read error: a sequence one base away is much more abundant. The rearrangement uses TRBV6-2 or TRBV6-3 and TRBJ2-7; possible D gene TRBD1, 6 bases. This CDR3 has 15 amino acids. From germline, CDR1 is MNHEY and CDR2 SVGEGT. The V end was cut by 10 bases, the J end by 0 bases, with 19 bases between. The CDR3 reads CATADDRLISYEQYF. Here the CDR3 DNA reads TGTGCCACCGCTGACGACAGGCTGATCTCCTACGAGCAGTACTTC.

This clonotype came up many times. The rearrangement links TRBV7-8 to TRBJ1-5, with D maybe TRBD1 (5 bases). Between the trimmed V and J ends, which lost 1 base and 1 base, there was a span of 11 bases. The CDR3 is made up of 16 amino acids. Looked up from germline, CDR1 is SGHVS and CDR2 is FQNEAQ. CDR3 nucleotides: TGTGCCAGCAGCTTAGAATCCAGGGCGAGCAATCAGCCCCAGCATTTT. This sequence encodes CASSLESRASNQPQHF.

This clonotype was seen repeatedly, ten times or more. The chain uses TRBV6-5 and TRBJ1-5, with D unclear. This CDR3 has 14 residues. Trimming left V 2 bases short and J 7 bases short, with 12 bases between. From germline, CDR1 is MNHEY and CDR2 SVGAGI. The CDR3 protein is CASSYLGITQPQHF. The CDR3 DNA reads TGTGCCAGCAGTTACCTCGGAATTACCCAGCCCCAGCATTTT.

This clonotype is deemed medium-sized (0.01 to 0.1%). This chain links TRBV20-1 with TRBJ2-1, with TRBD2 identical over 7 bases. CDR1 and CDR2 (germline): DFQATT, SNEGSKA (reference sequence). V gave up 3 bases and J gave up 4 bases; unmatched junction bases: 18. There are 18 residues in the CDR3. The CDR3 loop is CSASRRQSGTTLYNEQFF. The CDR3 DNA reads TGCAGTGCTAGTCGGCGTCAGTCCGGGACTACCTTATACAATGAGCAGTTCTTC.

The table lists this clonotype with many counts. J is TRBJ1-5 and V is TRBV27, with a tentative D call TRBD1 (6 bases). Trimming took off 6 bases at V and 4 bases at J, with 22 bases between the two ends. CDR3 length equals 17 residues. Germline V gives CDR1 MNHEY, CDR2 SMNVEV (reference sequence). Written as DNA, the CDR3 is TGTGCCAGCAGCCCAGGGGTGGCGGGGGGCAGGAATCAGCCCCAGCATTTT. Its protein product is CASSPGVAGGRNQPQHF.

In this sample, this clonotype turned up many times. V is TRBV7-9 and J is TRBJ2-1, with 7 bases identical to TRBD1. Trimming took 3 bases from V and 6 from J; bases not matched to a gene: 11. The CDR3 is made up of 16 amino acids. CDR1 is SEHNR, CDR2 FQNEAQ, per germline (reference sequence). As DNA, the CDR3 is TGTGCCAGCAGCTTCGCCACAGGGGTTGAGGGCAATGAGCAGTTCTTC. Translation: CASSFATGVEGNEQFF.

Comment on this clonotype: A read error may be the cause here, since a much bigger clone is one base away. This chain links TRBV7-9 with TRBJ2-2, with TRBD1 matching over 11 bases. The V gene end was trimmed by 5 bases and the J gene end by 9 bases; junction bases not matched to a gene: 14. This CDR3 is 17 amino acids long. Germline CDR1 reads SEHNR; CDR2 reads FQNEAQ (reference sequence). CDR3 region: CASSERPGQGVTWELFF. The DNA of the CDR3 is TGTGCCAGCAGCGAAAGACCGGGACAGGGGGTGACCTGGGAGCTGTTTTTT.

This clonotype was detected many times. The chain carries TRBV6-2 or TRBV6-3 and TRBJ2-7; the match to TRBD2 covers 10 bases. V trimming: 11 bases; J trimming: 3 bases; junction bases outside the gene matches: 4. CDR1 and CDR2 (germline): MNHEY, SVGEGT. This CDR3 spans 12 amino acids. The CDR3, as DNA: TGTGCCGGGTGGACTAGCGGCTACGAGCAGTACTTC. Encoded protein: CAGWTSGYEQYF.

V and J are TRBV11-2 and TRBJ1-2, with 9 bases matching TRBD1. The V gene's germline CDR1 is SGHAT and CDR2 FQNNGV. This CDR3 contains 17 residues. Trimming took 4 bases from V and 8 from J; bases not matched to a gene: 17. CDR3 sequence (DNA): TGTGCCAGCAGCTCGAACTGTGGGGTACAGGGGGCGCACGGCTACACCTTC. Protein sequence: CASSSNCGVQGAHGYTF. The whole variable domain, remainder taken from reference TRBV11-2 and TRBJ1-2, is EAGVAQSPRYKIIEKRQSVAFWCNPISGHATLYWYQQILGQGPKLLIQFQNNGVVDDSQLPKDRFSAERLKGVDSTLKIQPAKLEDSAVYLCASSSNCGVQGAHGYTFGSGTRLTVV.

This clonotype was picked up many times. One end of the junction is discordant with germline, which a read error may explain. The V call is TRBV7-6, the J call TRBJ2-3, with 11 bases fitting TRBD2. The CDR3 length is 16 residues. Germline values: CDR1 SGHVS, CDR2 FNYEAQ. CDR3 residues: CASSFGSGRGTDMQYF. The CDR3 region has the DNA TGTGCCAGCAGCTTTGGTAGCGGGAGGGGCACAGATATGCAGTATTTT.

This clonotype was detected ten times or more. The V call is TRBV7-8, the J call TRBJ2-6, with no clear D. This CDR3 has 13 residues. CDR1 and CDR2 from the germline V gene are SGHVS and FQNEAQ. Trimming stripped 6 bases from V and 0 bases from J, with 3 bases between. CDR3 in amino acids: CASSTSGANVLTF. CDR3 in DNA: TGTGCCAGCAGTACCTCTGGGGCCAACGTCCTGACTTTC.

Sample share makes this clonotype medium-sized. CDR3 loop: CASSFLAGGPNEQFF. The CDR3 coding sequence is TGTGCCAGCAGTTTCCTAGCGGGAGGGCCGAACGAGCAGTTCTTC. The chain employs TRBV6-9 and TRBJ2-1, with TRBD2 matching 12 bases. CDR3 size: 15 residues. Germline V gene data show CDR1 as MNHGY and CDR2 as SVAAGI. The V and J ends lost 4 bases and 10 bases, in that order; junction bases with no gene match: 8.

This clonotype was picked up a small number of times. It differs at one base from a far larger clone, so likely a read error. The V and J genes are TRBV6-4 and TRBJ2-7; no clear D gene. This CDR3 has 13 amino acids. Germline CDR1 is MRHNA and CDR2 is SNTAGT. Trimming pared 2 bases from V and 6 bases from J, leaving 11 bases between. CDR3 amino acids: CASSDEASREQYF. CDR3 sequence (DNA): TGTGCCAGCAGTGACGAGGCGTCCCGCGAGCAGTACTTC.

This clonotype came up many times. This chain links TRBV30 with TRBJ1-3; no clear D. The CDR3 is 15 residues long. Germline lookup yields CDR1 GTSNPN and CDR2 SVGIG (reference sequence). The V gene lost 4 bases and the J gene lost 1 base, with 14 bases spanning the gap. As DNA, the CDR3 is TGTGCCTGGATCCCCCTGCGGAGATCTGGAAACACCATATATTTT. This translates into CAWIPLRRSGNTIYF.

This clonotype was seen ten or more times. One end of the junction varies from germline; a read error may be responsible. The CDR3 spells CASSTTPRGGTQYF. The CDR3 DNA reads TGTGCTAGCAGCACAACCCCCAGGGGTGGGACCCAGTACTTC. The chain carries TRBV7-7 and TRBJ2-5; maybe TRBD1 (6 bases). The CDR3 contains 14 residues. Germline V gives CDR1 SSHAT, CDR2 FNYEAQ (reference sequence). The complete variable domain, with remaining parts taken from reference TRBV7-7 and TRBJ2-5, reads GAGVSQSPRYKVTKRGQDVTLRCDPISSHATLYWYQQALGQGPEFLTYFNYEAQPDKSGLPSDRFSAERPEGSISTLTIQRTEQRDSAMYRCASSTTPRGGTQYFGPGTRLLVL.

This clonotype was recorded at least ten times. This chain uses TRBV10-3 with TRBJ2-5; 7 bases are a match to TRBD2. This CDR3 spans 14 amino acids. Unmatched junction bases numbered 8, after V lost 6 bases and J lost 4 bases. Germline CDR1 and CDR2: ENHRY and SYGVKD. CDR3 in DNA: TGTGCCATCAGCGGGGGGAGTGAGGTAGAGACCCAGTACTTC. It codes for CAISGGSEVETQYF.

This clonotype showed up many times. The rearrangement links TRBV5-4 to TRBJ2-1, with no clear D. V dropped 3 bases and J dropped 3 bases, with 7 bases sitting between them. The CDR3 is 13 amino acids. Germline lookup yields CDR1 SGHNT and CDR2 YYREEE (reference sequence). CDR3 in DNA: TGTGCCAGCAGCTCTCCAGACTACAATGAGCAGTTCTTC. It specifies CASSSPDYNEQFF.

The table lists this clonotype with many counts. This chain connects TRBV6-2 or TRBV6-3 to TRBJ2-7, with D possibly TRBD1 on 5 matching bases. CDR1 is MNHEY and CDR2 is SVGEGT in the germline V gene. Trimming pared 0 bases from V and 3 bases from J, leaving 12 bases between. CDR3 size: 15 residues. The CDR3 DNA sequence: TGTGCCAGCAGTTACTCGCAGGGTGGGGACTACGAGCAGTACTTC. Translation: CASSYSQGGDYEQYF.

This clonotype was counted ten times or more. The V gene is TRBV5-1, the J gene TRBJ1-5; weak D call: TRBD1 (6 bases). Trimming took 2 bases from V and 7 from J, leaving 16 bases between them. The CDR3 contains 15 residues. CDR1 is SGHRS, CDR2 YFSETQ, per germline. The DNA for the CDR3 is TGCGCCAGCAGCTTCGAAGGGGGGTTGGGCCAGCCCCAGCATTTT. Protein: CASSFEGGLGQPQHF.

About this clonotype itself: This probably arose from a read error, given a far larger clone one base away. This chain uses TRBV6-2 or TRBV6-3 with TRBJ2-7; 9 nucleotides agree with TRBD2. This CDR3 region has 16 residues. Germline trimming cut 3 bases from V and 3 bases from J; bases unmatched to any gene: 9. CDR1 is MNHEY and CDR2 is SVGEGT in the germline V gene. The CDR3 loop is CASSYTSGGHVYEQYF. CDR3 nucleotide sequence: TGTGCCAGCAGTTATACGAGCGGGGGGCATGTCTACGAGCAGTACTTC.

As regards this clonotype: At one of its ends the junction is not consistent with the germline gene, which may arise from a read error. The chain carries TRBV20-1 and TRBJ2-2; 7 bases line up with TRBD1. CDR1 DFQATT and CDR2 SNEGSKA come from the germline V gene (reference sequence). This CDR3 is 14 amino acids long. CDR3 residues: CSAREGGNTGEMFF. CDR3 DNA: TGCAGTGCTAGAGAAGGGGGCAACACCGGGGAGATGTTTTTT.

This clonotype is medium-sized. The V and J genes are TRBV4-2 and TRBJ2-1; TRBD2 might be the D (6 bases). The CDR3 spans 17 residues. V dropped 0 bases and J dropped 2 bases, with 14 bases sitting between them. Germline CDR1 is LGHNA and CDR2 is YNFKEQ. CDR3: CASSQDARRGTYNEQFF. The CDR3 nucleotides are TGTGCCAGCAGCCAAGATGCGAGGCGGGGAACCTACAATGAGCAGTTCTTC.